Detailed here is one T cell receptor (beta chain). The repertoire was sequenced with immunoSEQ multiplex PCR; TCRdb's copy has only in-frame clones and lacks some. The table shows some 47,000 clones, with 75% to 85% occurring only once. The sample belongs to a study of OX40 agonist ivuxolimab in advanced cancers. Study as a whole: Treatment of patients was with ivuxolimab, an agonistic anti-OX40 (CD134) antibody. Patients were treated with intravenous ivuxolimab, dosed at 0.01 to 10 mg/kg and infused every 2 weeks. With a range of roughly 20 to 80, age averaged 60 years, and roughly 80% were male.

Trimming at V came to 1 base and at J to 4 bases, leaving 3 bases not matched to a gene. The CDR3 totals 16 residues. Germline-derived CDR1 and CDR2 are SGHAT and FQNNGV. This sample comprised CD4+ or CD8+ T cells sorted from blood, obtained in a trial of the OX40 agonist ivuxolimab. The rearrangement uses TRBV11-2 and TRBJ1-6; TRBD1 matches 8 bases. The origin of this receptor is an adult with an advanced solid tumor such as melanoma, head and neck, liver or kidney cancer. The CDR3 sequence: CASSLGDRRYNSPLHF. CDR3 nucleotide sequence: TGTGCCAGCAGCTTAGGGGACAGGAGGTATAATTCACCCCTCCACTTT.